Listed here is a single TCR beta chain. The germline gives CDR1 SEHNR, CDR2 FQNEAQ (reference sequence). The CDR3 spans 16 residues. V was pared by 4 bases and J by 1 base, with 16 bases between. Combining a sample-barcoded 5' primer with a J-beta primer mix, a second PCR ran for roughly 7 to 12 cycles. Researchers report that a template-switch adaptor with 12 random nucleotides tagged each cDNA molecule. TCRdb recomputed calls from the 5' RACE reads with MiXCR, one row per CDR3 protein. The repertoire includes 1,300,000 or so distinct CDR3 sequences, approximately 59% of them detected once, and over 5% sits in the top ten. The record originates from a study of blood T cells in healthy people across ages.

The rearrangement uses TRBV7-9 and TRBJ1-1, with D possibly matching TRBD1 (5 bases). The specimen was blood. The sequence derives from a man between 18 and 35 years old in good health. CDR3 nucleotides: TGTGCCAGCAGCTATCCGACAGCGCACTCGAACACTGAAGCTTTCTTT. It translates to CASSYPTAHSNTEAFF.